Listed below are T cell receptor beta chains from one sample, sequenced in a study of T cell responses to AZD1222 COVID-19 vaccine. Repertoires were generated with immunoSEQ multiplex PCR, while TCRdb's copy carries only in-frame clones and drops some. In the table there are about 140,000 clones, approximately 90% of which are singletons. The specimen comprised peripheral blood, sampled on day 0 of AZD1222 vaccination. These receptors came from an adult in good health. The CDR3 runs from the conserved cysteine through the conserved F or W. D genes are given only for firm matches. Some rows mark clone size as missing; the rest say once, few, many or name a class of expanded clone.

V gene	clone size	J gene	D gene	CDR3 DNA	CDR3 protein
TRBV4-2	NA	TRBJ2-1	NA	TGTGCCAGCAGCCCGGACCCCGCGAATGAGCAGTTCTTC	CASSPDPANEQFF
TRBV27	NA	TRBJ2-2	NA	TGTGCCAGCAAAAGGTTTGGCGGGGAGCTGTTTTTT	CASKRFGGELFF
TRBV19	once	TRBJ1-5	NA	TGTGCCAGTAGTATTAGGGAGAGCAATCAGCCCCAGCATTTT	CASSIRESNQPQHF
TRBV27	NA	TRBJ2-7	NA	TGTGCCTCGCGGAGCCCCGGATCGGTCTACGAGCAGTACTTC	CASRSPGSVYEQYF
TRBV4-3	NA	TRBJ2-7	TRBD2	TGCGCCAGCAGTAGCGGGGGACCCTACGAGCAGTACTTC	CASSSGGPYEQYF
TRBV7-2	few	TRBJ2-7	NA	TGTGCCAGCAGCCCCGGGGCGGAAACGCAGTACTTC	CASSPGAETQYF
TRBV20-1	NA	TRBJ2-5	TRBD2	TGCAGTGCTAGTAGGGGACTAGCGGGGGTAGAGACCCAGTACTTC	CSASRGLAGVETQYF
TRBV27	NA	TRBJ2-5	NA	TGTGCCAGCAGTCCAACAGGCTACCAAGAGACCCAGTACTTC	CASSPTGYQETQYF
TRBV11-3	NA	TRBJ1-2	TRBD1	TGTGCCAGCAGCTTAGAACCCCGGGACAGGGAGGATGGCTACACCTTC	CASSLEPRDREDGYTF
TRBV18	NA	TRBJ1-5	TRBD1	TGTGCCAGCGCACAGGGGGTAGGGGATCAGCCCCAGCATTTT	CASAQGVGDQPQHF
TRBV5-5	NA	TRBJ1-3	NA	TGTGCCAGCATGCGAGAGGGGATCTCTGGAAACACCATATATTTT	CASMREGISGNTIYF
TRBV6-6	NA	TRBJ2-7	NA	TGTGCCAGCAGTTACGGGATTGCGTACGAGCAGTACTTC	CASSYGIAYEQYF
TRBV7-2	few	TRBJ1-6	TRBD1	TGTGCCAGCAGCTCTCTGTTAGGGCAGGGGGTATCACCCCTCCACTTT	CASSSLLGQGVSPLHF
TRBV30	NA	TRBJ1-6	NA	TGTGCCTGGAGTTCGAGATGGAATTCACCCCTCCACTTT	CAWSSRWNSPLHF
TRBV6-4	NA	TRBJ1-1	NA	TGTGCCAGCAGTCGGACAGTGAACACTGAAGCTTTCTTT	CASSRTVNTEAFF
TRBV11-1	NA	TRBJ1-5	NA	TGTGCCAGCAGCTTTAACCGGGGCCAGCCCCAGCATTTT	CASSFNRGQPQHF
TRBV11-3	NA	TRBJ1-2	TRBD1	TGTGCCAGCGGGGACGAAGGACAGGCCTATGGCTACACCTTC	CASGDEGQAYGYTF
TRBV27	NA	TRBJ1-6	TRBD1	TGTGCCAGCAGACAGGGGTGGAATTCACCCCTCCACTTT	CASRQGWNSPLHF
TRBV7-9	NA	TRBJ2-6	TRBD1	TGTGCCAGCAGCTCCGGGACAGGGAGCTCTGGGGCCAACGTCCTGACTTTC	CASSSGTGSSGANVLTF
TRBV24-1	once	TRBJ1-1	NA	TGTGCCACCAGTGGTCCCGCGGTTAACACTGAAGCTTTCTTT	CATSGPAVNTEAFF
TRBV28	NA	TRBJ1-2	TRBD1	TGTGCCAGCAGATCCGGGACAGTAGTCTATGGCTATGGCTACACCTTC	CASRSGTVVYGYGYTF
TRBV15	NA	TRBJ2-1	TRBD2	TGTGCCACCAGAGAAACACGGACTAGCGGGAGTCTCAATGAGCAGTTCTTC	CATRETRTSGSLNEQFF
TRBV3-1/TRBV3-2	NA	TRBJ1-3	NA	TGTGCCAGCAGCCAAGCAGGAAACACCATATATTTT	CASSQAGNTIYF
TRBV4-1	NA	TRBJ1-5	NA	TGCGCCAGCAGCCTAGCAAGAGGGGTTGTTCAGCCCCAGCATTTT	CASSLARGVVQPQHF
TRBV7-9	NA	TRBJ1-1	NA	TGTGCCAGCAGCTTAGGGACTTCGAACACTGAAGCTTTCTTT	CASSLGTSNTEAFF
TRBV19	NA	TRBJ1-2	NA	TGTGCCAGTACCCAGAGGGAAAGGAACTATGGCTACACCTTC	CASTQRERNYGYTF
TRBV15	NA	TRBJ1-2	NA	TGTGCCACCAGCAGAGATATGGGGGGAAGCTATGGCTACACCTTC	CATSRDMGGSYGYTF
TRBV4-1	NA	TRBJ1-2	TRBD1	TGCGCCAGCAGCCCAATGGACAGGGAGGGCTACACCTTC	CASSPMDREGYTF
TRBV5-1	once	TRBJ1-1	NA	TGCGCCAGCAGCTTGACTGGCACTGAAGCTTTCTTT	CASSLTGTEAFF
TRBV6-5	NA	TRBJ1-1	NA	TGTGCCAGCAGTTACTCCGGGGGAGCTTTCTTT	CASSYSGGAFF
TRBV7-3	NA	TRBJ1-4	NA	TGTGCCAGCAGCCCAGGGCAGGGTGAAAAACTGTTTTTT	CASSPGQGEKLFF
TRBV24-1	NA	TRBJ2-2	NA	TGTGCCACCAGTGGCCGACCGAACACCGGGGAGCTGTTTTTT	CATSGRPNTGELFF
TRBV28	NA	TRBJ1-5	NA	TGTGCCAGCAGCCGCCATACTATTCAGCCCCAGCATTTT	CASSRHTIQPQHF
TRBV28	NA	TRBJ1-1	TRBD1	TGTGCCAGCAGCGGGACAGGGGGTAATGGAGCTTTCTTT	CASSGTGGNGAFF
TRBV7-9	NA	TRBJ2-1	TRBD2	TGTGCCAGCAGCTGGACTAGCGGAACTAATGAGCAGTTCTTC	CASSWTSGTNEQFF
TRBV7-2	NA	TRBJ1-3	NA	TGTGCCAGCAGCTTAGTCCCGGGACGGGTCTCTGGAAACACCATATATTTT	CASSLVPGRVSGNTIYF
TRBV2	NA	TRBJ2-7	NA	TGTGCCAGCAGTGAGCCCCGTGGGAGCTCCTACGAGCAGTACTTC	CASSEPRGSSYEQYF
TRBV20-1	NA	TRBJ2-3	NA	TGCAGTGCTAGTCGGCAGGCCCTTCGGGATACGCAGTATTTT	CSASRQALRDTQYF
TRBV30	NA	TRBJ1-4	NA	TGTGCCTTGACATTAGGGGGGGAAAAACTGTTTTTT	CALTLGGEKLFF
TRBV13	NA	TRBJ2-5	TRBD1	TGTGCCAGCAGCCCTCCACCGGGACAGGGCTCAACGGCCCAGTACTTC	CASSPPPGQGSTAQYF
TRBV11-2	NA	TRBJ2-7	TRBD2	TGTGCCAGCAGTGGACTAGCGGGAACTAGACCCATCTCCTACGAGCAGTACTTC	CASSGLAGTRPISYEQYF
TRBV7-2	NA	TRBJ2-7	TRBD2	TGTGCCAGCAGCTTATACGGGGGGGGATTCTACGAGCAGTACTTC	CASSLYGGGFYEQYF
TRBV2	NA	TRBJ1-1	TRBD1	TGTGCCAGCAGTGGACAGGGGCGGTACACTGAAGCTTTCTTT	CASSGQGRYTEAFF
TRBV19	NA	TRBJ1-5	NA	TGTGCCAGTAGTATAGGCGCGACGGGGGTGCCCCAGCATTTT	CASSIGATGVPQHF
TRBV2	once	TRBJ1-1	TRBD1	TGTGCCAGCAGCCGGGACAGGGGGTCGAGCACTGAAGCTTTCTTT	CASSRDRGSSTEAFF
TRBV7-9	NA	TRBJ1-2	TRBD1	TGTGCCAGCAGCATTGGACAGGGTATTGATGGCTACACCTTC	CASSIGQGIDGYTF
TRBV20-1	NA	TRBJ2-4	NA	TGCACCGCGGGGCCCAAAAACATTCAGTACTTC	CTAGPKNIQYF
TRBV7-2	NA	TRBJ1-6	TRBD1	TGTGCCAGCAGCTCCGTTGGGACAGCTACGGGCGCTACGCCCCTCCACTTT	CASSSVGTATGATPLHF
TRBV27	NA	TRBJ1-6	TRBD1	TGTGCCAGCAGTAAGGGACAGGGAGTGAATTCACCCCTCCACTTT	CASSKGQGVNSPLHF
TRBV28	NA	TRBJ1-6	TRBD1	TGTGCCCACAGGGGACAGGGGGCAAATTCACCCCTCCACTTT	CAHRGQGANSPLHF
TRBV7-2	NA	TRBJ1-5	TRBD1	TGTGCCAGCAGCTTAGTAGGCCAGGGGGCTTTTCAGCCCCAGCATTTT	CASSLVGQGAFQPQHF
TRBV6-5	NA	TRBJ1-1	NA	TGTGCCAGCACCGGCCCCGGGGGCCATAAAGCTTTCTTT	CASTGPGGHKAFF
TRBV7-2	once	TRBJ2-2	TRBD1	TGTGCCAGCAGCCCCTACAGGGGTAGCGGGGAGCTGTTTTTT	CASSPYRGSGELFF
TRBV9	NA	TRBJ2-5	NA	TGTGCCAGCAGCGTAGAAGGTCGGAGCCAAGAGACCCAGTACTTC	CASSVEGRSQETQYF